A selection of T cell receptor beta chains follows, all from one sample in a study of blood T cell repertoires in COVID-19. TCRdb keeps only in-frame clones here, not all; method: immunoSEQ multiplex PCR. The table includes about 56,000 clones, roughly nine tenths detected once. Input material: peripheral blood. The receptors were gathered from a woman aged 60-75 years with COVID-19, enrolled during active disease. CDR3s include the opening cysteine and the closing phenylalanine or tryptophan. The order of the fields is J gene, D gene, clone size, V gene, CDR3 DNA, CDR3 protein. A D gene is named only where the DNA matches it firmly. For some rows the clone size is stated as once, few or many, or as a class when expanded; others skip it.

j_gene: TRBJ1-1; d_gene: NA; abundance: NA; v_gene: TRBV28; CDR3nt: TGTGCCAGCAGTTTACCCCTGGGACAGAACACTGAAGCTTTCTTT; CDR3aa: CASSLPLGQNTEAFF
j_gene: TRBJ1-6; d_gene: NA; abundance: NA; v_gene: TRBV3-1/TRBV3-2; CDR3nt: TGTGCCAGCGGCAGGGAGGGGAATTCACCCCTCCACTTT; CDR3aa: CASGREGNSPLHF
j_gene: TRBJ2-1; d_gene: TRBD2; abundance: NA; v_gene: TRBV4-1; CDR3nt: TGCGCCAGCAGCCTTAATCCAGGGAGCGGGAGCCACAATGAGCAGTTCTTC; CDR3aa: CASSLNPGSGSHNEQFF
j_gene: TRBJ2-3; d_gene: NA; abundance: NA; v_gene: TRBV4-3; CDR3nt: TGCGCCAGCAGCCCACGTTGGGCAGGCGGGTCTGGAGATACGCAGTATTTT; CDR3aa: CASSPRWAGGSGDTQYF
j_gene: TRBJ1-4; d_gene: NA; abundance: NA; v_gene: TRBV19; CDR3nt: TGTGCCAGTAGTCGGCAGGGCCACCTCTTGAATAATGAAAAACTGTTTTTT; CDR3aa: CASSRQGHLLNNEKLFF
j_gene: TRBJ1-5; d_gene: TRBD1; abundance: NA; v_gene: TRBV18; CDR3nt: TGTGCCAGCTCACCCACCGGGACAGGGGATCAGCCCCAGCATTTT; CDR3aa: CASSPTGTGDQPQHF
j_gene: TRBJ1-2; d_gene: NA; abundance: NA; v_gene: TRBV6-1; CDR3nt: TGTGCCAGCAGTGAAGGCGGCCTAGGCTACACCTTC; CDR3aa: CASSEGGLGYTF
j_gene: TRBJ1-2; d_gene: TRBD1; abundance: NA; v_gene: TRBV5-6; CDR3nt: TGTGCCAGCAGCTCAGCCAGGACAGGGGGGTCCGATGGCTACACCTTC; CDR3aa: CASSSARTGGSDGYTF
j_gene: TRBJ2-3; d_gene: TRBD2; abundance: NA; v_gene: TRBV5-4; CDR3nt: TGTGCCAGCAGCTTTAGCGGGGTAGATACGCAGTATTTT; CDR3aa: CASSFSGVDTQYF
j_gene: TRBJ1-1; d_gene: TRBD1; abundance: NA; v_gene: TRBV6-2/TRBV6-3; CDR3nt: TGTGCCAGCAGTGCTGGGACAGGCCACGGTTTCTTT; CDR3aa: CASSAGTGHGFF
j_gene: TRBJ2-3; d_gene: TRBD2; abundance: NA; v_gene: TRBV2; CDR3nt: TGTGCCAGCAGGGGAGGGGTTTACGCGCAGTATTTT; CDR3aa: CASRGGVYAQYF
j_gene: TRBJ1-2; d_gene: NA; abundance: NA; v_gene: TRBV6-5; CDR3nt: TGTGCCAGCGACGGGAACTATGGCTACACCTTC; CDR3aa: CASDGNYGYTF
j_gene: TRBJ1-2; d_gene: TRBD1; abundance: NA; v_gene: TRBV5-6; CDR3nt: TGTGCCAGCAGCCTCTTGGGACAGGGGCACGTTGGCTACACCTTC; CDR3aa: CASSLLGQGHVGYTF
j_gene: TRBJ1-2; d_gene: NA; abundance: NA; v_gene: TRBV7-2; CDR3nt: TGTGCCAGCAGCTCCTCCTTGACAGTTCCTTCGGGCTACACCTTC; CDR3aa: CASSSSLTVPSGYTF
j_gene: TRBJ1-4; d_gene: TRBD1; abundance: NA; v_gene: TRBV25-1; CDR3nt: TGTGCCAGCAGTGCCTACAGGGGACTTAATGAAAAACTGTTTTTT; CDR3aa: CASSAYRGLNEKLFF
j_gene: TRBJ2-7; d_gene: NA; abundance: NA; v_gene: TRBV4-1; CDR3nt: TGCGCCAGCAGCCAAGGTTCCCGACTGATCCTACCCTACGAGCAGTACTTC; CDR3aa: CASSQGSRLILPYEQYF
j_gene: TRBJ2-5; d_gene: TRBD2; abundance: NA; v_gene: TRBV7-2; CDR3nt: TGTGCCAGCAGCGTCGGGACTACCCAAGAGACCCAGTACTTC; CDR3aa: CASSVGTTQETQYF
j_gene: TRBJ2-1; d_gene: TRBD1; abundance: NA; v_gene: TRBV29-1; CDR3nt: TGCAGCGTTGAAAAGACAGGGGGCCTCTACAATGAGCAGTTCTTC; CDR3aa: CSVEKTGGLYNEQFF
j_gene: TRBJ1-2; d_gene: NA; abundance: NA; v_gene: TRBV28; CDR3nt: TGTGCCAGCAGTTATAGTGTACCCCGCTATGGCTACACCTTC; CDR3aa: CASSYSVPRYGYTF
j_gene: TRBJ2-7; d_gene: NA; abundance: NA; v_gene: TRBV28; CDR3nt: TGTGCCAGCAGTTTTGGAACAGGGATTCTCTACGAGCAGTACTTC; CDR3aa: CASSFGTGILYEQYF
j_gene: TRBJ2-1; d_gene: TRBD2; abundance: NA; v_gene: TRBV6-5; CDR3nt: TGTGCCAGCAGTCCTAGCGGCTCCTACAATGAGCAGTTCTTC; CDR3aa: CASSPSGSYNEQFF
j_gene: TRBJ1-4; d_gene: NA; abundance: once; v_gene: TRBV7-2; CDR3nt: TGTGCCAGCAGCGTGGGGGGGCGAGGGGGAAAACTGTTTTTT; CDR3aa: CASSVGGRGGKLFF
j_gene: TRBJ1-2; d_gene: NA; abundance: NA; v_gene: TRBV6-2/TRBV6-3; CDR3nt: TGTGCCAGCAGTCCCGGCGGGTTACACTATGGCTACACCTTC; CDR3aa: CASSPGGLHYGYTF
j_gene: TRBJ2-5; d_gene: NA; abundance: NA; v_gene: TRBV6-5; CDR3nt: TGTGCCAGCAGTCGGACCGGGACACTCCAAGAGACCCAGTACTTC; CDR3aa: CASSRTGTLQETQYF
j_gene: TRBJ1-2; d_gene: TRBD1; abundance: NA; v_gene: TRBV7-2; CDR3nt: TGTGCCAGCAGAGGACCGGGACAGGGCTATGGCTACACCTTC; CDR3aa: CASRGPGQGYGYTF
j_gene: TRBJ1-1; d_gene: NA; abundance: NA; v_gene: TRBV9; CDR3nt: TGTGCCAGCAGCGTAGTAACAGCCAACACTGAAGCTTTCTTT; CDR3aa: CASSVVTANTEAFF
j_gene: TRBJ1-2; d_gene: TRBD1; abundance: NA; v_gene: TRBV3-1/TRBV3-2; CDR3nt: TGTGCCAGCAGCCAAGCCCTGACAGGGTCTAACTATGGCTACACCTTC; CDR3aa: CASSQALTGSNYGYTF
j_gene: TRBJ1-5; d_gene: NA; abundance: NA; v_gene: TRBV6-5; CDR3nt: TGTGCCAGCAGTTATTTACAGGGCGGTCAGCCCCAGCATTTT; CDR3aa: CASSYLQGGQPQHF
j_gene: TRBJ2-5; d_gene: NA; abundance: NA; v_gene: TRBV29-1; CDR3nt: TGCAGCGCCGGACTACTACAAGAGACCCAGTACTTC; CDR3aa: CSAGLLQETQYF
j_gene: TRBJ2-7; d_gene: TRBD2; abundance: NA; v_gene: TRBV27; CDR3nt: TGTGCCAGCAGTATCCTAGCGGGGTCGGCCCCCTACGAGCAGTACTTC; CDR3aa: CASSILAGSAPYEQYF